This TCR beta chain is from a study of low-dose radiotherapy and immunotherapy resistance in tumors. The wider study: While receiving nivolumab 240 mg every two weeks, patients also received ipilimumab 1 mg/kg every six weeks, both intravenously. Treatment included intravenous cyclophosphamide dosed at 200 mg/m2 every two weeks, one day before radiation and immunotherapy.

The sample's time point: after trial treatment. The treatment is: LDRT plus nivolumab, ipilimumab, low-dose cyclophosphamide and aspirin (RACIN trial). Covering alpha and beta chains, TRAV- and TRBV-specific primers were used for the first-strand cDNA. TCR amplification used roughly 20 PCR cycles, a constant-region primer and a V-primer adapter. MiXCR, applied by TCRdb to the reads, yields one record per CDR3 protein. The sample has 30,000 to 40,000 distinct CDR3 sequences, around 21% seen once. This CDR3 is 14 amino acids long. V was cut by 2 bases and J by 5 bases, with 7 bases left in between. Germline V gene lookup returns CDR1 ENHRY and CDR2 SYGVKD.

This chain links TRBV10-3 with TRBJ1-6, with D possibly TRBD1 on 6 matching bases. This TCR was sampled from a female donor with ovarian cancer. The starting material was PBMCs, obtained after low-dose radiotherapy plus immunotherapy. CDR3 nucleotide sequence: TGTGCCATCAGTGAGGGACAGAATAATTCACCCCTCCACTTT. Residues: CAISEGQNNSPLHF.